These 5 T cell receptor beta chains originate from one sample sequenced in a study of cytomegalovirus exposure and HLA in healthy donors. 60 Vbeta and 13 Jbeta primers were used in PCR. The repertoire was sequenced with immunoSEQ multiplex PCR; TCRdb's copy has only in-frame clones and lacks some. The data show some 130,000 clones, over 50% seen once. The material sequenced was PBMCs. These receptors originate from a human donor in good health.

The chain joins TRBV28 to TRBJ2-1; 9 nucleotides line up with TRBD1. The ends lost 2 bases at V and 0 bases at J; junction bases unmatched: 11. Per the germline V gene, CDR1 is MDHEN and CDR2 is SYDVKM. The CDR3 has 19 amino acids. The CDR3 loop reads CASSLPWDRVPRSYNEQFF. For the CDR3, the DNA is TGTGCCAGCAGTTTACCTTGGGACAGGGTGCCTCGCTCCTACAATGAGCAGTTCTTC.

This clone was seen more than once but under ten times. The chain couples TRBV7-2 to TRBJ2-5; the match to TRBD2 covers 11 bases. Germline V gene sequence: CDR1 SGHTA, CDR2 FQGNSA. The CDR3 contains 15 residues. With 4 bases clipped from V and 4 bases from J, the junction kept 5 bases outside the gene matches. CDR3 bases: TGTGCCAGCAGCTCGGGGACTAGCGGATCAGAGACCCAGTACTTC. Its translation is CASSSGTSGSETQYF.

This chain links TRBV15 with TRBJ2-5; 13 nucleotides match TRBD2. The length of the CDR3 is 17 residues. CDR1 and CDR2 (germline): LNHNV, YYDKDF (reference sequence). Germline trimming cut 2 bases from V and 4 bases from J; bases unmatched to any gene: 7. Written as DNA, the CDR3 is TGTGCCACCAGCAGATCAGGACTAGCGGGAGTGGGAGAGACCCAGTACTTC. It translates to CATSRSGLAGVGETQYF.

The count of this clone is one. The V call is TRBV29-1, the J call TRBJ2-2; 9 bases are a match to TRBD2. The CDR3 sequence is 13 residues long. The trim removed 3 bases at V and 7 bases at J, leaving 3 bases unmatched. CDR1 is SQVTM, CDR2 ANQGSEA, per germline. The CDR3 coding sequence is TGCAGCGTTGATAGCGGGAGAGGCGGGGAGCTGTTTTTT. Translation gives CSVDSGRGGELFF.

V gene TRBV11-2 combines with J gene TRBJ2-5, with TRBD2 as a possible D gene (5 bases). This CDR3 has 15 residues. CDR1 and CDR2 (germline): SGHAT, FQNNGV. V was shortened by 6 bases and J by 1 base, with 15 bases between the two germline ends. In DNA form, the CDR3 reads TGTGCCAGCAGTTCCTCCCCGGGATCCCAAGAGACCCAGTACTTC. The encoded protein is CASSSSPGSQETQYF.